This note documents a single T cell receptor beta chain sequence. The antigen remains undetermined. The sample is drawn from a study of response to subunit inactivated influenza vaccine. Study-wide results and limits: There was a suggestion from the authors that each seasonal influenza vaccination recruits few new T cells.

TCRdb ran MiXCR on the RT-PCR reads and lists one entry per CDR3 protein. The sample lists 500,000 to 600,000 distinct CDR3 sequences; 10% to 15% were seen once. CDR3 length equals 17 residues. Germline-derived CDR1 and CDR2 are SGHRS and YFSETQ. V lost 3 bases and J lost 7, with 23 bases in between. This clonotype was sampled from a man aged 45 to 65 who received an inactivated influenza vaccine. The rearrangement joins TRBV5-1 to TRBJ2-1, with a tentative D call TRBD1 (5 bases). The starting material was PBMCs from blood, obtained more than 35 days after vaccination. For the CDR3, the DNA is TGCGCCAGCAGCTGGACCTTTCAGGGCAAGAAACTTAATGAGCAGTTCTTC. Translated: CASSWTFQGKKLNEQFF. The variable domain in full, completed from reference TRBV5-1 and TRBJ2-1, reads KAGVTQTPRYLIKTRGQQVTLSCSPISGHRSVSWYQQTPGQGLQFLFEYFSETQRNKGNFPGRFSGRQFSNSRSEMNVSTLELGDSALYLCASSWTFQGKKLNEQFFGPGTRLTVL.